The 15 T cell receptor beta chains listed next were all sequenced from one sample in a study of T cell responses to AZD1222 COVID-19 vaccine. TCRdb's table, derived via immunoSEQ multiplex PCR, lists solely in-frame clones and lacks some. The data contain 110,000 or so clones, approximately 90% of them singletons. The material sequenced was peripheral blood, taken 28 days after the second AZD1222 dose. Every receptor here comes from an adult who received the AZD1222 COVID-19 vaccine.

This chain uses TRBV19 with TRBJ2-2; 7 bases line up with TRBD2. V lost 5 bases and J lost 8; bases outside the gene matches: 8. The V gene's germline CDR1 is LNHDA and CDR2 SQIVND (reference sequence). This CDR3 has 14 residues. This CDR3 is CASSRVGGSGELFF. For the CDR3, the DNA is TGTGCCAGTAGTCGAGTCGGGGGGAGTGGGGAGCTGTTTTTT.

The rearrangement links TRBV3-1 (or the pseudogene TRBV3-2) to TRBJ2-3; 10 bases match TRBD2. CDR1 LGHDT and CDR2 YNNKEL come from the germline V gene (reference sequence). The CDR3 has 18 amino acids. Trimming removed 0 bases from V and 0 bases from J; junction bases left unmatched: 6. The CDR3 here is CASSQDLAGVVSTDTQYF. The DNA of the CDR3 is TGTGCCAGCAGCCAAGATCTAGCGGGGGTTGTTAGCACAGATACGCAGTATTTT.

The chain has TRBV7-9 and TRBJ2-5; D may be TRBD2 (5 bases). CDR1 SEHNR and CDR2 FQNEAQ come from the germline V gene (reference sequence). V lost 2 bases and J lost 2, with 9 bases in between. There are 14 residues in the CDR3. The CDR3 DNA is TGTGCCAGCAGCTTACATGCGGGTCAAGAGACCCAGTACTTC. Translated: CASSLHAGQETQYF.

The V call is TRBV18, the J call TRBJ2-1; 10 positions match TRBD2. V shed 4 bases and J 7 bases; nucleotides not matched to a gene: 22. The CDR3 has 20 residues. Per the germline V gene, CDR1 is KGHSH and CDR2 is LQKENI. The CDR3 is CASSLRQTTAIAGGSNEQFF. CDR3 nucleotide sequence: TGTGCCAGCTCACTAAGACAGACCACAGCTATAGCGGGAGGTTCGAATGAGCAGTTCTTC.

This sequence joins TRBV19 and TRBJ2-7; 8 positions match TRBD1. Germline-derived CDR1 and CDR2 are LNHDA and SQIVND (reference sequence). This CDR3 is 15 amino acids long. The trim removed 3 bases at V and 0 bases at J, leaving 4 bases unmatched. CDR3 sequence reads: CASSIVGTGSYEQYF. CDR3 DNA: TGTGCCAGTAGTATCGTCGGGACAGGCTCCTACGAGCAGTACTTC.

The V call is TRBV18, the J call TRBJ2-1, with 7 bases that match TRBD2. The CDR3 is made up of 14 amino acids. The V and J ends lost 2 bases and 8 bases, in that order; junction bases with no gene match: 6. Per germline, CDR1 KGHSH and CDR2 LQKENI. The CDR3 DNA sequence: TGTGCCAGCTCACCAGCGGGGGTTCGCGATGAGCAGTTCTTC. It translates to CASSPAGVRDEQFF.

This CDR3 is CASSLILADTQYF. CDR3 in DNA: TGTGCCAGCAGCCTTATACTGGCAGATACGCAGTATTTT. The gene calls are TRBV7-9 and TRBJ2-3; no reliable D call. The CDR3 is made up of 13 amino acids. V was shortened by 5 bases and J by 4 bases, with 10 bases between the two germline ends. The germline CDR1 and CDR2 sequences are SEHNR and FQNEAQ (reference sequence).

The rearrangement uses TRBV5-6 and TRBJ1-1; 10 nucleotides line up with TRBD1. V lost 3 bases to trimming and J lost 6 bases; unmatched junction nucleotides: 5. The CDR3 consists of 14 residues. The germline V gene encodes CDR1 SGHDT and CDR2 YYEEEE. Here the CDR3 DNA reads TGTGCCAGCAGCTCGACAGGGGGCTGGTCTGAAGCTTTCTTT. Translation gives CASSSTGGWSEAFF.

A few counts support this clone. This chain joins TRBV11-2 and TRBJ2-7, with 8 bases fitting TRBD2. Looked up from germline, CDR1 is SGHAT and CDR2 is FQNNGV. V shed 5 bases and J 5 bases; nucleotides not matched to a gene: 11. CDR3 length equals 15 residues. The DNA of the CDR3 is TGTGCCAGCAGCACCCCACTAGCGGTCCTCAACGAGCAGTACTTC. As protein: CASSTPLAVLNEQYF. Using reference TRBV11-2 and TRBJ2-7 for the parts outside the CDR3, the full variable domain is EAGVAQSPRYKIIEKRQSVAFWCNPISGHATLYWYQQILGQGPKLLIQFQNNGVVDDSQLPKDRFSAERLKGVDSTLKIQPAKLEDSAVYLCASSTPLAVLNEQYFGPGTRLTVT.

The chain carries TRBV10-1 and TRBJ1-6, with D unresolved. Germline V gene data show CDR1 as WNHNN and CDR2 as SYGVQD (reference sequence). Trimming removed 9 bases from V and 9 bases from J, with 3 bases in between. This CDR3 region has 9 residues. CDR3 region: CARTSPLHF. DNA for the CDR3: TGCGCCAGGACTTCACCCCTCCACTTT.

The CDR3 loop reads CSVALAGGFNEQFF. As DNA, the CDR3 is TGCAGCGTTGCTCTAGCGGGAGGGTTCAATGAGCAGTTCTTC. J is TRBJ2-1 and V is TRBV29-1; 12 nucleotides align to TRBD2. J gave up 6 bases and V 4 bases, and 4 bases lay outside the gene matches. CDR1 is SQVTM and CDR2 is ANQGSEA in the germline V gene. The CDR3 is 14 residues long.

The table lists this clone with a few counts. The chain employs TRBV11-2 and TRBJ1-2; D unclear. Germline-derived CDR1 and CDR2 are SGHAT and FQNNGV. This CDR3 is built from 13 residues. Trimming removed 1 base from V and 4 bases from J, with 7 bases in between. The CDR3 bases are TGTGCCAGCAGCTTAGGAGGTAGCTATGGCTACACCTTC. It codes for CASSLGGSYGYTF.

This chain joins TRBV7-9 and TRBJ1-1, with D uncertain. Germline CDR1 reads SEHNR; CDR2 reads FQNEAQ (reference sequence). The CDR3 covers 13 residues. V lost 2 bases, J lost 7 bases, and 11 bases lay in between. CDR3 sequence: CASSLSTLVEAFF. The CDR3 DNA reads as TGTGCCAGCAGCTTATCAACTCTGGTTGAAGCTTTCTTT.

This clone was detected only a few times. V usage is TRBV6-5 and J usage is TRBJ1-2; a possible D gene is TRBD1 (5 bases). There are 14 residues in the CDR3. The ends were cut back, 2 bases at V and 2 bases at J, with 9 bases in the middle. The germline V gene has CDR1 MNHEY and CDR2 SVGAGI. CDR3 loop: CASSYNQGNYGYTF. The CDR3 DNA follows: TGTGCCAGCAGTTACAACCAGGGAAACTATGGCTACACCTTC.

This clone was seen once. Here the CDR3 reads CASSSGLAKNIQYF. The CDR3, as DNA: TGTGCCAGCAGTTCAGGATTAGCCAAAAACATTCAGTACTTC. The J gene is TRBJ2-4, the V gene TRBV27; D not certain. The CDR3 is 14 amino acids. V was trimmed by 4 bases and J by 0 bases, leaving 7 bases between them. The germline V gene encodes CDR1 MNHEY and CDR2 SMNVEV (reference sequence).